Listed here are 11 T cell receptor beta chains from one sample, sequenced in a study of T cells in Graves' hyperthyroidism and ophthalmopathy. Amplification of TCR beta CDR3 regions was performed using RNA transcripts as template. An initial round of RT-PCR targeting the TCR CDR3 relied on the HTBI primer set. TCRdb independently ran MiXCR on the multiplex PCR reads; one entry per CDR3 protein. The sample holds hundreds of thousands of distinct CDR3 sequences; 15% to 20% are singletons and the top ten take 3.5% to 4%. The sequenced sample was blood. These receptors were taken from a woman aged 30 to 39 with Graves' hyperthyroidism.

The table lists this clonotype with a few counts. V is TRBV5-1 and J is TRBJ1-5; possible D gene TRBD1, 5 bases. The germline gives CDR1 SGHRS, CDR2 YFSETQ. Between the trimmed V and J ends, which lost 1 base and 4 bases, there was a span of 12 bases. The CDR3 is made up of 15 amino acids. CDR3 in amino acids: CASSLNGAGNQPQHF. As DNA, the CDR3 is TGCGCCAGCAGCTTGAACGGGGCTGGAAATCAGCCCCAGCATTTT.

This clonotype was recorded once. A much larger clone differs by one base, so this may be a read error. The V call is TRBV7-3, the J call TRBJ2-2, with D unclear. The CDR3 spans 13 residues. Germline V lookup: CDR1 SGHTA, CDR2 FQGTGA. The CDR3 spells CAGSSDREGELFF. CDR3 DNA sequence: TGTGCCGGCAGCTCGGATAGAGAAGGGGAGCTGTTTTTT.

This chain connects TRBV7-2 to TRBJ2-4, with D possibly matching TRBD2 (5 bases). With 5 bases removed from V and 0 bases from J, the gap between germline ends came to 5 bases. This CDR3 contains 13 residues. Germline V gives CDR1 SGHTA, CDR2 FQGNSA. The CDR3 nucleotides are TGTGCCAGCAGCCGGGAAGCCAAAAACATTCAGTACTTC. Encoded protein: CASSREAKNIQYF.

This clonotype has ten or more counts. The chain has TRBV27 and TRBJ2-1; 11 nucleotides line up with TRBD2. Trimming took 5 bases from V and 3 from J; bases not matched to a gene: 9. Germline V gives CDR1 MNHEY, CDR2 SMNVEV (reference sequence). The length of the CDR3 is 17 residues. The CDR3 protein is CASSPELAGVGYNEQFF. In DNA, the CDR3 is TGTGCCAGCAGTCCAGAACTAGCGGGAGTCGGCTACAATGAGCAGTTCTTC.

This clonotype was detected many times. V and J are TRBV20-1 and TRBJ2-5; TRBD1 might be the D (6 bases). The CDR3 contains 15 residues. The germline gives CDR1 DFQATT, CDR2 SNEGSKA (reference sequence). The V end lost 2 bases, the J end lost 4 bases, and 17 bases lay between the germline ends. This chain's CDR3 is CSARTARQVRETQYF. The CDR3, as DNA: TGCAGTGCTAGAACGGCCCGACAGGTACGAGAGACCCAGTACTTC.

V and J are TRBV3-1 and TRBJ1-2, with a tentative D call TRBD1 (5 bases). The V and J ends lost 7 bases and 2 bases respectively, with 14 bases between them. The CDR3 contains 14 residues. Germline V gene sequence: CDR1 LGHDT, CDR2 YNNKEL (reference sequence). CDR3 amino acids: CASIASGRNYGYTF. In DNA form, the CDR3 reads TGTGCCAGCATTGCCTCAGGGAGGAACTATGGCTACACCTTC.

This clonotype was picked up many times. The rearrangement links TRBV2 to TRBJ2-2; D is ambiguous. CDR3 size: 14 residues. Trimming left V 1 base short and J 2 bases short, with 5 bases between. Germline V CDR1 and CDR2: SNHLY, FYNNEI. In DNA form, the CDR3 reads TGTGCCAGCAGTGAAGAGGTTAACACCGGGGAGCTGTTTTTT. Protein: CASSEEVNTGELFF.

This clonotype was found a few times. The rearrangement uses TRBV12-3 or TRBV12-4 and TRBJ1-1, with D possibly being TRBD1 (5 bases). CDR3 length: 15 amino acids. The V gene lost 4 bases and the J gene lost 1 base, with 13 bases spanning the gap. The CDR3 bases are TGTGCCAGCAGTTCCTCCGATACAGGGAACACTGAAGCTTTCTTT. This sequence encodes CASSSSDTGNTEAFF.

CDR3 DNA sequence: TGTGCCACCAGTGATGACCTCCTGACAGGGGATAGTACAGATACGCAGTATTTT. Its translation: CATSDDLLTGDSTDTQYF. The rearrangement links TRBV24-1 to TRBJ2-3, with TRBD1 matching 8 bases. The CDR3 spans 18 residues. Germline V CDR1 and CDR2: KGHDR, SFDVKD. V was clipped by 3 bases and J by 3 bases; unmatched bases: 13.

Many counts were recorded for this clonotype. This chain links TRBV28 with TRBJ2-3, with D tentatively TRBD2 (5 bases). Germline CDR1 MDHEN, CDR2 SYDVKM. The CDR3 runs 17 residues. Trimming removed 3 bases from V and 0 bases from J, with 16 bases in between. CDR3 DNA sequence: TGTGCCAGCAGTTTTATCGGGGTCTCACTTAGCACAGATACGCAGTATTTT. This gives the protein CASSFIGVSLSTDTQYF.

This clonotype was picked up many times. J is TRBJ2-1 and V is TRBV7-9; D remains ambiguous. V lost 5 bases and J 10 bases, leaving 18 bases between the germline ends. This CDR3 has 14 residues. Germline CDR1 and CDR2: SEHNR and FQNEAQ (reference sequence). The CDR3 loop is CASSTMDVPKEQFF. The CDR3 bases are TGTGCCAGCAGCACTATGGACGTACCGAAAGAGCAGTTCTTC.